These 10 T cell receptor beta chains were sequenced from one sample in a study of shared clonotypes between healthy human individuals (dated by TCRdb to about 2020). Receptor libraries were prepared by the immunoSEQ multiplex PCR assay. Drawn from immuneACCESS, this table holds only the in-frame rearrangements with V and J called that TCRdb kept. Clones are partly lost; checked studies trace under half to an unresolved V gene and leave the rest unexplained. The sample profile shows fewer than 3 million clones; around 93% of them were found once. The ten largest account for roughly 0.34% of the sample. The sequenced sample consisted of naive CD4+ T cells from PBMCs. The cell subset or site label here, explained by the study, means: CD45RA+ positively selected. The receptors were sampled from a man between 18 and 29 years old in good health. Some clones in this sample may be carry-over from other donors' samples.

The V and J genes are TRBV28 and TRBJ1-2; D possibly corresponds to TRBD1 (5 bases). This CDR3 is built from 14 residues. Trimming stripped 3 bases from V and 6 bases from J, with 14 bases between. The germline V gene has CDR1 MDHEN and CDR2 SYDVKM. The CDR3 DNA reads as TGTGCCAGCAGTTTTTTGCCAGGGTTAAATGGCTACACCTTC. This encodes CASSFLPGLNGYTF.

V usage is TRBV9 and J usage is TRBJ2-2; D possibly corresponds to TRBD1 (5 bases). The CDR3 is 15 residues long. Germline V gene lookup returns CDR1 SGDLS and CDR2 YYNGEE. V shed 2 bases and J shed 6 bases, with 14 bases lying between them. DNA of the CDR3: TGTGCCAGCAGCGTCTCAGGGCTAACCGCCGGGGAGCTGTTTTTT. The encoded protein is CASSVSGLTAGELFF.

The V call is TRBV5-6, the J call TRBJ2-5, with 8 positions matching TRBD1. Germline V gene data show CDR1 as SGHDT and CDR2 as YYEEEE. V trimming: 2 bases; J trimming: 1 base; junction bases outside the gene matches: 4. This CDR3 has 15 residues. CDR3 sequence (DNA): TGTGCCAGCAGCTTCGGCGGACAGGGCCAAGAGACCCAGTACTTC. This encodes CASSFGGQGQETQYF.

The chain combines TRBV28 with TRBJ1-2; no reliable D call. This CDR3 is 15 amino acids long. Looked up from germline, CDR1 is MDHEN and CDR2 is SYDVKM. The V gene lost 2 bases and the J gene lost 8 bases, with 18 bases spanning the gap. DNA for the CDR3: TGTGCCAGCAGTTTACTGACGCCCCCAACTAGGGGCTACACCTTC. Translated, it gives CASSLLTPPTRGYTF.

The CDR3 nucleotides are TGTGCCAGCTCACCTTCAGGGGGTGGGGCCAACGTCCTGACTTTC. Its translation: CASSPSGGGANVLTF. The V and J genes are TRBV18 and TRBJ2-6, with 7 bases aligning to TRBD1. There are 15 residues in the CDR3. Germline V lookup: CDR1 KGHSH, CDR2 LQKENI. With 3 bases clipped from V and 3 bases from J, the junction kept 2 bases outside the gene matches. Filled out from reference TRBV18 and TRBJ2-6, the complete variable domain reads NAGVMQNPRHLVRRRGQEARLRCSPMKGHSHVYWYRQLPEEGLKFMVYLQKENIIDESGMPKERFSAEFPKEGPSILRIQQVVRGDSAAYFCASSPSGGGANVLTFGAGSRLTVL.

The rearrangement links TRBV27 to TRBJ2-7; 7 positions agree with TRBD1. The ends lost 4 bases at V and 5 bases at J; junction bases unmatched: 14. The CDR3 totals 16 residues. CDR1 MNHEY and CDR2 SMNVEV come from the germline V gene (reference sequence). The CDR3 sequence is CASSYRSGQVANEQYF. The CDR3 DNA is TGTGCCAGCAGTTACCGCTCCGGACAGGTCGCCAACGAGCAGTACTTC.

As to this clone: This specimen includes other DNA sequences encoding the same CDR3. This chain links TRBV5-1 with TRBJ2-2; 8 bases are a match to TRBD2. Losses at the gene ends were 0 bases for V and 4 bases for J; bases not matched to a gene: 2. In germline, CDR1 is SGHRS, CDR2 YFSETQ. The CDR3 is 15 residues long. The CDR3 region is CASSLALAGTGELFF. CDR3 nucleotide sequence: TGCGCCAGCAGCTTGGCCCTAGCGGGCACCGGGGAGCTGTTTTTT.

The chain links TRBV28 to TRBJ2-3, with D perhaps matching TRBD1 or TRBD2 (5 bases each). This CDR3 region has 15 residues. Germline V gives CDR1 MDHEN, CDR2 SYDVKM. Trimming removed 1 base at V and 2 bases at J, with 10 bases between. DNA for the CDR3: TGTGCCAGCAGTTTATTTCGGGACCCCACAGATACGCAGTATTTT. Its translation: CASSLFRDPTDTQYF.

The rearrangement links TRBV27 to TRBJ2-7; TRBD1 matches 12 bases. Germline V gene lookup returns CDR1 MNHEY and CDR2 SMNVEV (reference sequence). The CDR3 is 17 amino acids. J gave up 4 bases and V 4 bases, and 11 bases lay outside the gene matches. This chain's CDR3 is CASSYRDGTGGRYEQYF. The CDR3 region has the DNA TGTGCCAGCAGTTACCGAGACGGGACAGGGGGCAGGTACGAGCAGTACTTC.

The gene calls are TRBV9 and TRBJ2-7; no clear D. The length of the CDR3 is 15 residues. Trimming shortened V by 0 bases and J by 6 bases, and 16 bases separated the two germline ends. Germline V gene lookup returns CDR1 SGDLS and CDR2 YYNGEE. CDR3 amino acids: CASSVGKSGAGEQYF. The CDR3 DNA follows: TGTGCCAGCAGCGTAGGCAAGTCAGGCGCCGGCGAGCAGTACTTC.